Below, one T cell receptor beta chain is given with its context. Reverse transcribed after extraction, RNA yielded cDNA as the sequencing template. Produced via immunoSEQ multiplex PCR; TCRdb's table is partial and in-frame only. The sample yields about 210,000 clones, under 75% seen once. The CDR3 has 13 residues. Between the trimmed V and J ends, which lost 5 bases and 1 base, there was a span of 11 bases. CDR1 is GTSNPN and CDR2 is SVGIG in the germline V gene (reference sequence). The data were taken from a study of CD8+ T cells in alopecia areata. Treatment of the sample: oral pan-JAK inhibitor, 5-10 mg twice daily.

The specimen was CD4+ T cells sorted from blood, collected at week 4, from a patient treated with tofacitinib. The rearrangement links TRBV30 to TRBJ1-1, with no clear D. The TCR comes from a human donor with alopecia areata. The CDR3 reads CAWGLTTNTEAFF. The CDR3 region has the DNA TGTGCCTGGGGCTTGACTACGAACACTGAAGCTTTCTTT.